One T cell receptor beta chain is described in this entry. The CDR3 loop spans 16 amino acids. Trimming pared 5 bases from V and 1 base from J, leaving 16 bases between. Germline loops: CDR1 SGHVS, CDR2 FNYEAQ. Only in-frame clones appear in the TCRdb table, and some are missing; sequencing was by immunoSEQ multiplex PCR. The table records about 44,000 clones, 95% to 96% of them present only once. This sample is part of a study of T cell changes during pregnancy in multiple sclerosis. This chain connects TRBV7-6 to TRBJ2-3; tentative D call: TRBD2 (6 bases). This specimen was peripheral blood, taken in the second trimester of pregnancy. The sequence derives from a female donor with multiple sclerosis, enrolled in a pregnancy study. CDR3 protein: CASSPTGLSGTDTQYF. The CDR3 nucleotides are TGTGCCAGCAGCCCAACGGGACTTTCCGGCACAGATACGCAGTATTTT. Full variable domain (rest looked up from reference TRBV7-6 and TRBJ2-3): GAGVSQSPRYKVTKRGQDVALRCDPISGHVSLYWYRQALGQGPEFLTYFNYEAQQDKSGLPNDRFSAERPEGSISTLTIQRTEQRDSAMYRCASSPTGLSGTDTQYFGPGTRLTVL.